The clone carrying this TCR beta chain has a handful of counts. The antigen remains undetermined. The sample originates from a study of early T cells in non-severe SARS-CoV-2 infection. Study details: RNA in bulk from unsorted whole blood was sequenced, and chains were unpaired. Broader study findings: Private and CD4 specificities were missed by VDJdb matching, skewed to anti-spike CD8.

Researchers attached unique molecular identifiers to individual cDNA molecules. TCRdb reanalysed the 5' RACE reads using MiXCR and keeps one entry per CDR3 protein. The sample holds approximately 85,000 distinct CDR3 sequences, 9% to 15% seen once. V gave up 6 bases and J gave up 6 bases, with 13 bases separating them. Germline lookup yields CDR1 MNHEY and CDR2 SVGAGI. The CDR3 is 13 amino acids. This receptor was taken from an adult who was a healthcare worker with PCR-confirmed SARS-CoV-2 infection or an uninfected control (not recorded which). The chain links TRBV6-5 to TRBJ2-3; D is undetermined. The sample was whole blood. CDR3 nucleotides: TGTGCCAGCAGCCGAAGGCCAGAGGATACGCAGTATTTT. Translated, it gives CASSRRPEDTQYF.